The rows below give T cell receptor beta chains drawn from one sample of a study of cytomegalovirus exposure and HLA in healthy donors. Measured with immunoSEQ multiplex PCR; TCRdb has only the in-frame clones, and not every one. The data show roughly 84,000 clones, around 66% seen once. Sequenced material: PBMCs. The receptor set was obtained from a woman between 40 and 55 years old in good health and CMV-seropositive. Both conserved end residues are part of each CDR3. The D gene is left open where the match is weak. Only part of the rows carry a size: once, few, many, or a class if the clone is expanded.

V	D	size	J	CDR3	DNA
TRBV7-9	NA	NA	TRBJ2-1	CASRRGSGTYNEQFF	TGTGCCAGCAGACGGGGGAGTGGCACCTACAATGAGCAGTTCTTC
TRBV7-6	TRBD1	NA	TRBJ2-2	CASSLVPTGGSGELFF	TGTGCCAGCAGCTTAGTTCCTACAGGGGGCTCCGGGGAGCTGTTTTTT
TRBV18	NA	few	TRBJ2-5	CASSLSGGETQYF	TGTGCCAGCTCACTGAGCGGAGGAGAGACCCAGTACTTC
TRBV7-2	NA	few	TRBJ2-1	CASSFPFSGSNEQFF	TGTGCCAGCAGCTTCCCCTTTAGCGGTTCCAATGAGCAGTTCTTC
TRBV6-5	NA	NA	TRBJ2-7	CASSYQGNYEQYF	TGTGCCAGCAGTTACCAGGGGAACTACGAGCAGTACTTC
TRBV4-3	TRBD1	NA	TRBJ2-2	CASSRDAQGSNTGELFF	TGCGCCAGCAGCCGCGACGCACAGGGGTCGAACACCGGGGAGCTGTTTTTT
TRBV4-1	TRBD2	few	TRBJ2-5	CASSQVGREQETQYF	TGCGCCAGCAGCCAAGTAGGGCGGGAGCAAGAGACCCAGTACTTC
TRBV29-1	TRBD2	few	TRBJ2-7	CSCSGPSYEQYF	TGCAGCTGTAGCGGGCCCTCCTACGAGCAGTACTTC
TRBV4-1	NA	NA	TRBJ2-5	CASSPVYQETQYF	TGCGCCAGCAGCCCGGTGTACCAAGAGACCCAGTACTTC
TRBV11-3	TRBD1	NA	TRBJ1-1	CASSFWTGQEAFF	TGTGCCAGCAGCTTCTGGACAGGGCAGGAAGCTTTCTTT